This TCR beta chain was captured by sequencing in a study of ipilimumab plus nivolumab after autologous stem cell transplantation. Across the study: Patients received a median of about five ipilimumab and 8 or 9 nivolumab doses. Myeloma patients were high-risk transplant-naive or relapsed within 3 years of first autologous transplant.

Some clones are missing from TCRdb's copy, which holds only in-frame ones; the method was immunoSEQ multiplex PCR. The sample records 9,100 or so clones, 60% to 80% being singletons. Study-level points and caveats: Per the authors, repertoire, Treg and microbiota data justify further study.

This clone has only one observation. Its antigen is not identified. Patients got 3 mg/kg IV nivolumab weeks 1, 4, 7, 10, then biweekly through week 26. This CDR3 contains 17 residues. Germline V gene sequence: CDR1 SGDLS, CDR2 YYNGEE. The V segment lost 0 bases and the J segment 0 bases; nucleotides outside the gene matches: 1. V is TRBV9 and J is TRBJ2-2; 11 bases are a match to TRBD2. The sample consisted of PBMCs, taken in a trial of ipilimumab plus nivolumab as post-transplant consolidation. This receptor was identified in a female donor with multiple myeloma. Here the CDR3 reads CASSVGLAGTNTGELFF. Written as DNA, the CDR3 is TGTGCCAGCAGCGTAGGACTAGCGGGGACGAACACCGGGGAGCTGTTTTTT.